This T cell receptor (beta chain) was observed in a study of shared clonotypes between healthy human individuals. Notes on the study in general: It was expected that sequencing depth would affect clonotype sharing among donors.

Assay used: immunoSEQ multiplex PCR; TCRdb lists only in-frame clones, some missing. The sample carries 2 million to 2.5 million clones, around 90% recorded once. Remarks on this clone: What it binds is not known.

Only Caucasian adults living in Nashville, Tennessee made up the donor group. Germline V CDR1 and CDR2: MNHEY, SVGAGI. Trimming cost V 7 bases and J 7 bases; bases outside gene matches: 12. The CDR3 is made up of 15 amino acids. Input material: naive CD4+ T cells from PBMCs. Subset defined: CD45RA+ positively selected. The J gene is TRBJ2-1, the V gene TRBV6-5; 8 bases align to TRBD2. The sequence came from a man younger than 35 in good health. Some clones in this sample may be carry-over from other donors' samples. The CDR3 reads CASNLRAGARNEQFF. CDR3 nucleotides: TGTGCCAGCAACTTAAGAGCGGGAGCGCGGAATGAGCAGTTCTTC.